Sample share makes the clone carrying this TCR beta chain medium-sized. These data originate in a study of spatial heterogeneity in lung cancer. Time point reported: sample taken at primary tumor resection. Sequencing was performed on whole RNA extracted from tumor and nontumor lung tissue, or from frozen PBMC, and the material was left unsorted. Patients with untreated early-stage non-small cell lung cancer, numbering some 72, were the donors. Germline CDR1 is SGHNT and CDR2 is YYREEE (reference sequence). V was trimmed by 1 base and J by 9 bases, leaving 11 bases between them. There are 13 residues in the CDR3. TCRdb reprocessed the 5' RACE reads with MiXCR, giving one entry per CDR3 protein. The sample gives several thousand distinct CDR3 sequences, about 19% of which show up once; roughly a sixth is in the top ten.

This clonotype was obtained from a female donor with early-stage non-small cell lung cancer. Sample: PBMCs, taken at surgery. V is TRBV5-4 and J is TRBJ2-4, with TRBD1 as a possible D gene (6 bases). This CDR3 reads CASSLWGPGIQYF. The CDR3, as DNA: TGTGCCAGCAGCTTGTGGGGGCCGGGCATTCAGTACTTC.